This is a list of T cell receptor beta chains from one sample in a study of blood T cell repertoires in COVID-19. Sequenced by immunoSEQ multiplex PCR; TCRdb stores in-frame clones only, minus some. The sample records a few hundred thousand clones, approximately 92% being singletons. Sequences were obtained from PBMCs or T cells enriched from blood (not recorded which). All receptors derive from a woman aged 25 to 39 who had recovered from COVID-19. CDR3s include the opening cysteine and the closing phenylalanine or tryptophan. The order of the fields is J gene, V gene, D gene, clone size, CDR3 DNA, CDR3 protein. A D gene is named only where the DNA matches it firmly. Size is omitted from some rows. Given values are once, few, many or a class for expanded clones.

TRBJ2-2,TRBV14,-,-,TGTGCCAGCAGCCACTCAGCGAACACCGGGGAGCTGTTTTTT,CASSHSANTGELFF
TRBJ1-3,TRBV4-3,-,-,TGCGCCAGCAGCCAAGTCCGAGGAATAAACACCATATATTTT,CASSQVRGINTIYF
TRBJ1-3,TRBV2,-,-,TGTGCCAGCACGGGGGGCCACTCTGGAAACACCATATATTTT,CASTGGHSGNTIYF
TRBJ2-5,TRBV27,TRBD1,-,TGTGCCAGCAGTTCCACAGGGGGACAAGAGACCCAGTACTTC,CASSSTGGQETQYF
TRBJ2-1,TRBV2,-,once,TGTGCCAGCATAGCGGACTCCTACAATGAGCAGTTCTTC,CASIADSYNEQFF
TRBJ2-7,TRBV3-1/TRBV3-2,TRBD2,few,TGTGCCAGCAGCCAAGTGGTACTAGCGGGAGGCGAGCAGTACTTC,CASSQVVLAGGEQYF
TRBJ1-2,TRBV28,TRBD1,-,TGTGCCAGCAGTTTAATTATGGGGACAGCCCCCTATGGCTACACCTTC,CASSLIMGTAPYGYTF
TRBJ1-4,TRBV19,-,-,TGTGCCAGTAGGGGAGGAGGGGCCCCAAACGAAAAACTGTTTTTT,CASRGGGAPNEKLFF
TRBJ1-2,TRBV5-4,TRBD1,-,TGTGCCAGCAGCACCTGGACAGGGCACAACTATGGCTACACCTTC,CASSTWTGHNYGYTF
TRBJ1-2,TRBV12-3/TRBV12-4,TRBD1,-,TGTGCCAGCAGTTTGGGCAGGGGGCGAGGCTACACCTTC,CASSLGRGRGYTF
TRBJ1-6,TRBV24-1,-,-,TGTGCCACCAACCTGGACACCGCGGTTAATAATTCACCCCTCCACTTT,CATNLDTAVNNSPLHF
TRBJ2-1,TRBV18,TRBD1,-,TGTGCCAGCTCACCCGGACAGGGGAATGAGCAGTTCTTC,CASSPGQGNEQFF
TRBJ1-1,TRBV5-4,-,-,TGTGCCAGCAGCGCCAGGAACACTGAAGCTTTCTTT,CASSARNTEAFF
TRBJ2-1,TRBV5-1,TRBD1,-,TGCGCCAGCAGCTTGAGGGCAGGGGGATTCACCTACAATGAGCAGTTCTTC,CASSLRAGGFTYNEQFF
TRBJ2-7,TRBV4-2,-,-,TGTGCCAGCAGCCACCCCAGCGTTATCTACGAGCAGTACTTC,CASSHPSVIYEQYF
TRBJ2-1,TRBV27,TRBD1,once,TGTGCCAGCAGTCCAAAGACAGGGGAGACATATGAGCAGTTCTTC,CASSPKTGETYEQFF
TRBJ1-5,TRBV9,-,once,TGTGCCAGCAGCGTAGCAGGCGGGGGGCCCCAGCATTTT,CASSVAGGGPQHF
TRBJ2-1,TRBV4-2,-,-,TGTGCCAGCAGCCAAGATGGTGCGGGGGCGCAGGACGAGCAGTTCTTC,CASSQDGAGAQDEQFF
TRBJ1-3,TRBV21-1,-,once,TGTGCCAGCAGCAAAGGGTCGGGTTTCTCTGGAAACACCATATATTTT,CASSKGSGFSGNTIYF
TRBJ2-2,TRBV18,TRBD1,-,TGTGCCAGCTCGACAGGGTCCACCGGGGAGCTGTTTTTT,CASSTGSTGELFF
TRBJ2-5,TRBV7-7,TRBD2,-,TGTGCTAGCAGCTTAGGCCTAGCGGGGATGTTGGAGACCCAGTACTTC,CASSLGLAGMLETQYF
TRBJ2-7,TRBV19,TRBD2,-,TGTGCCAGTAGTCCGTGGACTAGCGGAACCTACGAGCAGTACTTC,CASSPWTSGTYEQYF
TRBJ1-6,TRBV27,TRBD1,-,TGTGCCAGCAGTTTCGACAGGGTTAATTCACCCCTCCACTTT,CASSFDRVNSPLHF
TRBJ1-5,TRBV6-5,TRBD1,-,TGTGCCAGCACCCCCCGGACAGGGGATCAGCCCCAGCATTTT,CASTPRTGDQPQHF
TRBJ2-7,TRBV6-4,TRBD2,-,TGTGCCAGCAGTGAAGCTAGCGGTCCCTACGAGCAGTACTTC,CASSEASGPYEQYF
TRBJ2-2,TRBV28,-,-,TGTGCCAGCAGTTTACGGGGCACCGGGGAGCTGTTTTTT,CASSLRGTGELFF
TRBJ2-3,TRBV7-3,TRBD2,-,TGTGCCAGCAGCCCTACCGCGGGGGGAGTCACAGATACGCAGTATTTT,CASSPTAGGVTDTQYF
TRBJ1-2,TRBV28,-,-,TGTGCCAGTGGGAGTCTTGATGGCTACACCTTC,CASGSLDGYTF
TRBJ2-7,TRBV29-1,TRBD2,-,TGCAGCGTGACCGGGACTAGCGGCTACGAGCAGTACTTC,CSVTGTSGYEQYF
TRBJ1-2,TRBV2,-,once,TGTGCCAGCAAGGGGGATGGTGGCTACACCTTC,CASKGDGGYTF
TRBJ1-3,TRBV5-5,-,-,TGTGCCAGCAGCCCTGGACAGTCCACCCTGTCGAGCACCATATATTTT,CASSPGQSTLSSTIYF
TRBJ2-3,TRBV18,-,-,TGTGCCAGCTCACCAAGGGGGGGCTTAAGCACAGATACGCAGTATTTT,CASSPRGGLSTDTQYF
TRBJ1-1,TRBV20-1,-,-,TGCAGTGCCAAACATAACACTGAAGCTTTCTTT,CSAKHNTEAFF
TRBJ1-1,TRBV9,-,-,TGTGCCAGCAAAGAGGGATTAAACACTGAAGCTTTCTTT,CASKEGLNTEAFF
TRBJ2-1,TRBV3-1/TRBV3-2,-,-,TGTGCCAGCTCGTTTGGAGGCAATGAGCAGTTCTTC,CASSFGGNEQFF
TRBJ2-1,TRBV6-4,-,-,TGTGCCAGCAGTGAGGGGCTAGCGAGCTACAATGAGCAGTTCTTC,CASSEGLASYNEQFF
TRBJ1-6,TRBV27,-,-,TGTGCCAGCAGTCTTAATAATTCACCCCTCCACTTT,CASSLNNSPLHF
TRBJ1-2,TRBV7-6,TRBD1,once,TGTGCCAGCAGCTCCCGACAGGGCTCTGGCTACACCTTC,CASSSRQGSGYTF
TRBJ2-3,TRBV5-4,TRBD2,-,TGTGCCAGCAGCCTACGGACTAGCGGGGGTGCTAGCACAGATACGCAGTATTTT,CASSLRTSGGASTDTQYF
TRBJ1-1,TRBV4-1,-,-,TGCGCCAGCAGCCAAGCGGGTTTGAACACTGAAGCTTTCTTT,CASSQAGLNTEAFF
TRBJ1-5,TRBV28,-,-,TGTGCCAGCAGTTTATGGGAACAGGTTAGCAATCAGCCCCAGCATTTT,CASSLWEQVSNQPQHF
TRBJ1-2,TRBV4-1,-,once,TGCGCCAGCAGCCAAGATCCGGGGTTGTTGGGAGGCCAAGCTAACTATGGCTACACCTTC,CASSQDPGLLGGQANYGYTF
TRBJ1-6,TRBV7-3,-,-,TGTGCCAGCAGCTTACTGGCAGATAATTCACCCCTCCACTTT,CASSLLADNSPLHF
TRBJ1-1,TRBV3-1/TRBV3-2,TRBD1,-,TGTGCCAGCAGGCGACAGGGCGGGGACACTGAAGCTTTCTTT,CASRRQGGDTEAFF
TRBJ2-3,TRBV7-8,-,-,TGTGCCAGCAGCTTTAACGGGGGGCGCACAGATACGCAGTATTTT,CASSFNGGRTDTQYF
TRBJ2-7,TRBV7-9,TRBD2,-,TGTGCCAGCAGCCCGGTCGAGGGACTAGCGGGAGTTGTGCAGTACTTC,CASSPVEGLAGVVQYF
TRBJ2-1,TRBV27,TRBD1,-,TGTGCCAGCAGTCCGGCAGGGGGATACAATGAGCAGTTCTTC,CASSPAGGYNEQFF
TRBJ1-4,TRBV6-2/TRBV6-3,TRBD1,-,TGTGCCAGCAGTTCACTACCTGGACAGGATGCTAATGAAAAACTGTTTTTT,CASSSLPGQDANEKLFF
TRBJ2-7,TRBV5-4,TRBD1,-,TGTGCCAGCAGCAGTACAGGGGGCTCGTCCTACTACGAGCAGTACTTC,CASSSTGGSSYYEQYF
TRBJ2-3,TRBV7-9,-,-,TGTGCCAGCAGCTTAGGGCAGGGAGGCACGCAGTATTTT,CASSLGQGGTQYF
TRBJ2-7,TRBV7-2,-,-,TGTGCCAGCAGCTTTTATCGCGCCCGAGAGGGTGAGCAGTACTTC,CASSFYRAREGEQYF
TRBJ2-7,TRBV6-7,TRBD1,-,TGTGCCAATGAGCCGGGACAGGGTGTTCTCGAGCAGTACTTC,CANEPGQGVLEQYF
TRBJ2-3,TRBV29-1,TRBD2,-,TGCAGCGCAGGGACTAGCGGGGGGGCCTTGACGCAGTATTTT,CSAGTSGGALTQYF